Below, one TCR beta chain is given with its context. This clone occurred once. What this receptor recognizes is not known. The input lacks base qualities; no much larger clone sits a single base away. The data stem from a study of blood T cell repertoires in COVID-19 (dated by TCRdb to about 2020). With respect to the entire study: Collaborator samples came from the United States, Italy and Spain and covered acute and convalescent phases of COVID-19. The prospective study material was composed of cDNA or gDNA derived from T cells, B-cell-depleted T cells, or PBMCs. Deeply sampled blood TCRbeta repertoires from subjects exposed to, actively infected with, or recovered from COVID-19 were included in the dataset. The repertoires were released in a freely available public database intended as a resource for research on the immune response to SARS-CoV-2. The samples were drawn from the first 160 participants of the ongoing ImmuneRACE study and from 950 to 1,500 subjects provided by 6 global collaborators. Where available, HLA class I and class II types were obtained from metadata supplied by the sample provider rather than from assay-based typing. A de-identified subject ID, COVID-19 status, age in years and sex were almost always included in the sample metadata. Study-wide conclusions, independent of this receptor: The quantity of clinical and demographic metadata differed by source and by participant and was supplied without curation.

The immunoSEQ Assay, a bias-controlled multiplex PCR, was used to amplify TCRbeta CDR3 regions from genomic DNA. Processing in the source paper ran as follows. Within the assay, amplification of reference gene primers was used to estimate how many nucleated cells each sample contained. Sequence reads were collapsed and filtered to measure the absolute abundance of every unique TCRbeta CDR3 rearrangement. For each sample, productive Simpson clonality was calculated by taking the square root of Simpson's diversity index across productive rearrangements. Not all clones reach the TCRdb copy of this immuneACCESS table, which keeps in-frame sequences only. Checked studies attribute under half of the gap to unresolved V genes and leave the rest unexplained. The V and J calls and clone size were taken over from that table, and D and trimming were inferred from the DNA. The sample profile shows some 150,000 clones; over 75% of them were found once. The ten top clones hold roughly 1.1% of the sample.

Based on the germline V gene (reference sequence), the CDR1 and CDR2 sequences are MNHNY and SVGAGI. Ends trimmed: V by 5 bases, J by 5 bases; bases unmatched to a gene: 5. From its cysteine to its phenylalanine, the CDR3 spans 13 amino acids. This entry keeps only the CDR3 DNA: 39 bases, framed from base 1. A second Seattle source provided samples from volunteer blood donors who had recovered from COVID-19. The collaborating institutions used their own protocols to collect whole blood in K2EDTA tubes. Collaborator samples were shipped for TCRbeta analysis as frozen whole blood, isolated PBMCs, or DNA extracted from either sample type.

The clonotype comes from a man in his 60s who had recovered from COVID-19. The sequence joins TRBV6-6 to TRBJ1-2; TRBD1 matches 7 bases in the middle. Sample: peripheral blood. The nucleotide sequence is given as TGTGCCAGCAGTCCCCAGGGGGGTTATGGCTACACCTTC. This translates into CASSPQGGYGYTF.